These T cell receptor beta chains were read from a single sample in a study of siplizumab effects on memory and regulatory T cells. The method was immunoSEQ multiplex PCR; TCRdb's version includes in-frame clones alone and lacks a portion of them. The data hold some 62,000 clones, with roughly 85% observed a single time. Sequenced input: memory CD4+ T cells sorted from blood. The receptor source for this set is a human donor in good health. Both conserved end residues are trimmed from each CDR3. Size values are once, few and many counts, or a class for expanded clones, and some rows have none.

size: .
V: TRBV27
CDR3: ASRPFGTAYGYT

size: .
V: TRBV5-4
CDR3: ASSLAGGSNEQF

size: .
V: TRBV11-1
CDR3: ASSSTGTGGLLYGYT

size: .
V: TRBV4-3
CDR3: ASSQGSGPRAAF

size: .
V: TRBV15
CDR3: ATSREDQEATYEQY

size: .
V: TRBV29-1
CDR3: SVSRGDTNTDTQY

size: .
V: TRBV9
CDR3: ASSVGVGKETQY

size: .
V: TRBV5-1
CDR3: ASSLESEQF

size: .
V: TRBV6-1
CDR3: ASSYTGKAF

size: few
V: TRBV29-1
CDR3: RQGWEDPYEQY

size: .
V: TRBV30
CDR3: AWSLGGKTDTQY

size: .
V: TRBV6-5
CDR3: ASSLGQGFNSPLH

size: .
V: TRBV5-1
CDR3: ASSFTGVGNQPQH

size: once
V: TRBV7-3
CDR3: ASSLNRLAGGKETQY

size: .
V: TRBV4-3
CDR3: ASSQDPVGGTDTQY

size: .
V: TRBV6-5
CDR3: ASSYRGTGNTEAF

size: .
V: TRBV2
CDR3: ASRADREGAF

size: .
V: TRBV4-1
CDR3: ASSQGTPNQPQH

size: .
V: TRBV4-1
CDR3: ASSQDPAGRGYEQY

size: once
V: TRBV7-2
CDR3: ASSFGTQSPYEQY

size: .
V: TRBV2
CDR3: ASSEEGTSNQPQH

size: .
V: TRBV6-6
CDR3: ASTLGGYAGNTIY

size: .
V: TRBV7-7
CDR3: ASSARLELAETQY

size: once
V: TRBV7-9
CDR3: ASTQAGGRGYT

size: .
V: TRBV20-1
CDR3: SARKGYEQY